The present T cell receptor beta chain was sequenced within a study of early T cells in non-severe SARS-CoV-2 infection. Turning to the study itself: Alpha and beta chains were unpaired, from unsorted whole-blood bulk RNA. Overall study findings and caveats: VDJdb matches were skewed toward anti-spike CD8 T cell responses.

Unique molecular identifiers were attached to individual cDNA molecules. TCRdb analysed the 5' RACE reads with MiXCR anew, one entry per CDR3 protein. Of roughly 86,000 distinct CDR3 sequences in the sample, roughly 6% were seen once. This clonotype has more than one count but fewer than ten. The antigen remains unidentified. Germline V CDR1 and CDR2: MRHNA, SNTAGT. The CDR3 runs to 13 residues. Deletions cut 4 bases from V and 8 bases from J, with 12 bases between. This chain joins TRBV6-4 and TRBJ2-1; the D gene is possibly TRBD2 (5 bases). The sequencing input was whole blood. The TCR comes from an adult who was a healthcare worker with PCR-confirmed SARS-CoV-2 infection or an uninfected control (not recorded which). The chain's CDR3 is CASSGGARHEQFF. Written as DNA, the CDR3 is TGTGCCAGCAGTGGGGGAGCTAGGCATGAGCAGTTCTTC.